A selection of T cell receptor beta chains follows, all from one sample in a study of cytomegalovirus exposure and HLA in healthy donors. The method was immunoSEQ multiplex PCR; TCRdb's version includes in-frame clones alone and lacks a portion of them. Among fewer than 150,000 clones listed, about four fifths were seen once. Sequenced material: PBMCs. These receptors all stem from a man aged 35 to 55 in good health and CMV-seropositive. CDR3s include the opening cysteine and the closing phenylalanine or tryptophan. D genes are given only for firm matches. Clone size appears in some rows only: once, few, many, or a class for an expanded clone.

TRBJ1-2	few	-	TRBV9	CASSVAGGGYGYTF	TGTGCCAGCAGCGTAGCGGGGGGGGGCTATGGCTACACCTTC
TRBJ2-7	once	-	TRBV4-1	CASSQGAGTPVEQYF	TGCGCCAGCAGCCAAGGGGCAGGTACCCCTGTCGAGCAGTACTTC
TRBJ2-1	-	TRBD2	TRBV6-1	CASSGISGSSYNEQFF	TGTGCCAGCAGTGGAATTAGCGGGAGTTCCTACAATGAGCAGTTCTTC
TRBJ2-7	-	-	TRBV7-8	CASSLKAHYEQYF	TGTGCCAGCAGCTTAAAAGCCCACTACGAGCAGTACTTC
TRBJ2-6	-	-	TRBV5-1	CASNTGSGANVLTF	TGCGCCAGCAACACCGGGTCTGGGGCCAACGTCCTGACTTTC
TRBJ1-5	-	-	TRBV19	CASSRGPGRLRNQPQHF	TGTGCCAGTAGTAGGGGGCCGGGGAGATTACGCAATCAGCCCCAGCATTTT
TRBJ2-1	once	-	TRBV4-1	CASSQDGDFYNEQFF	TGCGCCAGCAGCCAAGATGGGGACTTCTACAATGAGCAGTTCTTC
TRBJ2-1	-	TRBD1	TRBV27	CASSPRTGAFLFEQFF	TGTGCCAGCAGTCCCCGGACAGGGGCCTTCCTATTTGAGCAGTTCTTC
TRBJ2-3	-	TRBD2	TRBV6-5	CASKTSGATDTQYF	TGTGCCAGCAAGACTAGCGGGGCCACAGATACGCAGTATTTT
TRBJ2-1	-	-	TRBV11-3	CASSLAMEGRYNEQFF	TGTGCCAGCAGCTTAGCGATGGAGGGGCGTTACAATGAGCAGTTCTTC
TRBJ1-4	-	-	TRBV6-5	CASSYLARGEKLFF	TGTGCCAGCAGTTACTTGGCCAGGGGTGAAAAACTGTTTTTT
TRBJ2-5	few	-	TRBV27	CASSSVTAGTQYF	TGTGCCAGCAGTTCCGTCACCGCCGGGACCCAGTACTTC
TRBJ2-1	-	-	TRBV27	CASSTLARGHNEQFF	TGTGCCAGCAGTACCCTAGCGAGAGGACACAATGAGCAGTTCTTC
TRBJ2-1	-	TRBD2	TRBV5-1	CASSRTSGGAREQFF	TGCGCCAGCAGCCGGACTAGCGGGGGGGCGCGTGAGCAGTTCTTC
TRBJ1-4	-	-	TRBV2	CASSQQGVSEKLFF	TGTGCCAGCAGTCAACAGGGAGTGAGTGAAAAACTGTTTTTT
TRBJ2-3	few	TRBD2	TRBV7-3	CASSFSGVLTGTQYF	TGTGCCAGCAGCTTTAGCGGGGTCCTCACCGGTACGCAGTATTTT
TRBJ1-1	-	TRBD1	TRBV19	CASRVGGLPNTEAFF	TGTGCCAGTAGGGTAGGGGGCCTTCCGAACACTGAAGCTTTCTTT
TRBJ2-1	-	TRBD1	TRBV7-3	CASSQGAYEQFF	TGTGCCAGCAGCCAGGGGGCCTATGAGCAGTTCTTC
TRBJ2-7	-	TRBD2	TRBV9	CASSVGLAGYEQYF	TGTGCCAGCAGCGTGGGACTAGCGGGTTACGAGCAGTACTTC
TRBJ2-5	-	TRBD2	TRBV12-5	CASGLGLAGGETQYF	TGTGCTAGTGGTTTGGGACTAGCGGGAGGGGAGACCCAGTACTTC
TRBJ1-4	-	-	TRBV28	CASRSRPGEKLFF	TGTGCCAGCAGATCCCGACCGGGTGAAAAACTGTTTTTT
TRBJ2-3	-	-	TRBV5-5	CASSTYPSTDTQYF	TGTGCCAGCAGCACTTACCCTAGCACAGATACGCAGTATTTT
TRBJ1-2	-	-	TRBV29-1	CSVPIPLGPNYGYTF	TGCAGCGTACCCATACCTTTGGGCCCTAACTATGGCTACACCTTC
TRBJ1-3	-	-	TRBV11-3	CASSHPGPGNTIYF	TGTGCCAGCAGCCACCCAGGCCCTGGAAACACCATATATTTT
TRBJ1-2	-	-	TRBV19	CANQVRGYGYTF	TGTGCCAATCAGGTCCGGGGTTATGGCTACACCTTC
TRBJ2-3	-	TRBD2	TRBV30	CAGRTGGGRADTQYF	TGTGCCGGGAGGACGGGGGGGGGCCGGGCAGATACGCAGTATTTT
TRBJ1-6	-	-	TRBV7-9	CSSSLGQGRSYNSPLHF	TGTTCCAGCAGCTTGGGTCAAGGGAGGTCCTATAATTCACCCCTCCACTTT
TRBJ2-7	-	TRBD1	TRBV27	CASSFEGARYEQYF	TGTGCCAGCAGTTTTGAGGGGGCTAGGTACGAGCAGTACTTC
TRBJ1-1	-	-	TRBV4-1	CASSRPDLNTEAFF	TGCGCCAGCAGCCGCCCCGACTTGAACACTGAAGCTTTCTTT
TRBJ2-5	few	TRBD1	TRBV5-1	CASSSSGDRVETQYF	TGCGCCAGCAGCTCCTCGGGCGACAGGGTTGAGACCCAGTACTTC
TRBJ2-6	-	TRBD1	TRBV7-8	CASSLSHPGQGFPGANVLTF	TGTGCCAGCAGCTTATCTCATCCGGGACAGGGCTTTCCTGGGGCCAACGTCCTGACTTTC
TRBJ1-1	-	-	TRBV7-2	CASSLPPTESNTEAFF	TGTGCCAGCAGCTTACCCCCGACAGAATCGAACACTGAAGCTTTCTTT
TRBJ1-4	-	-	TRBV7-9	CASSPTRPNEKLFF	TGTGCCAGCAGCCCGACAAGACCTAATGAAAAACTGTTTTTT
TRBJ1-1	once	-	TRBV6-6	CASSYSRAGADTEAFF	TGTGCCAGCAGTTACTCGAGGGCAGGGGCGGACACTGAAGCTTTCTTT
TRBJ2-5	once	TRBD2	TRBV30	CAWSVHSGGALETQYF	TGTGCCTGGAGTGTACATAGCGGGGGGGCCTTGGAGACCCAGTACTTC
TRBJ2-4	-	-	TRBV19	CASSSGSEWLHF	TGTGCCAGTAGTTCTGGGAGCGAATGGTTACACTTC
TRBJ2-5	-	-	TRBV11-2	CASSLDPRDRETQYF	TGTGCCAGCAGCTTAGACCCCAGGGATCGGGAGACCCAGTACTTC
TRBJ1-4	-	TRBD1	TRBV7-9	CASSADRAWASEKLFF	TGTGCCAGCAGCGCGGACAGGGCTTGGGCCTCTGAAAAACTGTTTTTT
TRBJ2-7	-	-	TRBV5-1	CASSLGPLEEREQYF	TGCGCCAGCAGCTTGGGGCCCCTAGAAGAGCGCGAGCAGTACTTC
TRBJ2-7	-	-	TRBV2	CASSEDYREQYF	TGTGCCAGCAGTGAAGACTACAGGGAGCAGTACTTC
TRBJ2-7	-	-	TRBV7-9	CASSRTGSSYEQYF	TGTGCCAGCAGCCGTACGGGAAGCTCCTACGAGCAGTACTTC
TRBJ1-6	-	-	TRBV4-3	CASSLDSPPSSYNSPLHF	TGCGCCAGCAGCCTGGACAGCCCCCCGAGCTCCTATAATTCACCCCTCCACTTT
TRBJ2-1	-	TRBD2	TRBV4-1	CASSLGTSGREQFF	TGCGCCAGCAGCCTCGGGACTAGCGGGCGGGAGCAGTTCTTC
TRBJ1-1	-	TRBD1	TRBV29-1	CSAYRGDRVIEAFF	TGCAGCGCCTATAGGGGGGACAGGGTAATTGAAGCTTTCTTT
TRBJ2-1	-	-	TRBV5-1	CASSLGPPGGGGYNEQFF	TGCGCCAGCAGCTTGGGCCCTCCTGGGGGCGGGGGTTACAATGAGCAGTTCTTC
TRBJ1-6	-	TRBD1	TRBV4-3	CASSPGQGDNSPLHF	TGCGCCAGCAGCCCCGGACAGGGGGATAATTCACCCCTCCACTTT
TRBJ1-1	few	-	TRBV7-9	CSSRLVTEAFF	TGTTCCAGCAGACTGGTCACTGAAGCTTTCTTT
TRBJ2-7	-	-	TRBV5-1	CASSRGVGGWEQYF	TGCGCCAGCAGCCGTGGGGTAGGGGGTTGGGAGCAGTACTTC
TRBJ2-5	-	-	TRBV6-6	CASRPTGVKETQYF	TGTGCCAGCAGGCCCACGGGGGTCAAAGAGACCCAGTACTTC
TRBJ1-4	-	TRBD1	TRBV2	CASSRDRGYEKLFF	TGTGCCAGCAGTCGGGACAGGGGATATGAAAAACTGTTTTTT
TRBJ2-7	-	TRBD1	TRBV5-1	CASSPQNRGLRAADYEQYF	TGCGCCAGCAGCCCACAGAACAGGGGTTTACGAGCGGCAGACTACGAGCAGTACTTC
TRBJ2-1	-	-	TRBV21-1	CASSKGTLNEQFF	TGTGCCAGCAGCAAAGGGACACTCAATGAGCAGTTCTTC
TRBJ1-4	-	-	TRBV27	CASKPRGRVANEKLFF	TGTGCCAGCAAACCCCGGGGTAGGGTGGCTAATGAAAAACTGTTTTTT
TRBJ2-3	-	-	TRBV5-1	CASSLFESPDTSTDTQYF	TGCGCCAGCAGCTTGTTTGAGTCCCCGGACACCAGCACAGATACGCAGTATTTT
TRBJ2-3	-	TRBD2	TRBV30	CAWTWTSRTDTQYF	TGTGCCTGGACCTGGACTAGCAGGACAGATACGCAGTATTTT
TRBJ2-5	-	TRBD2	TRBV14	CASSQDGLVEETQYF	TGTGCCAGCAGCCAAGACGGACTAGTCGAGGAGACCCAGTACTTC
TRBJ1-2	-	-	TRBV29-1	CSVPRVNYGYTF	TGCAGCGTTCCGAGGGTCAACTATGGCTACACCTTC
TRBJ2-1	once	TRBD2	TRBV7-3	CASSLAGGPYNEQFF	TGTGCCAGCAGCCTAGCGGGAGGGCCATACAATGAGCAGTTCTTC
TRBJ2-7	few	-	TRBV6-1	CASSEGGGLAYEQYF	TGTGCCAGCAGTGAAGGCGGGGGCCTGGCGTACGAGCAGTACTTC
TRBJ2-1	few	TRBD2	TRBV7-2	CASSVGGTRGYEQFF	TGTGCCAGCAGCGTAGGCGGGACTAGGGGCTATGAGCAGTTCTTC